These T cell receptor beta chains were read from a single sample in a study of blood T cell repertoires in COVID-19. Produced via immunoSEQ multiplex PCR; TCRdb's table is partial and in-frame only. The sample lists a few hundred thousand clones; about 92% were seen once. The sample comprised PBMCs or T cells enriched from blood (not recorded which). The source is a woman aged 25-40 years who had recovered from COVID-19. CDR3s include the opening cysteine and the closing phenylalanine or tryptophan. The order of the fields is D gene, CDR3 length, J gene, clone size, V gene, CDR3 DNA, CDR3 protein. A D gene is named only where the DNA matches it firmly. The listing skips clone size in some rows; elsewhere it reads once, few, many or a size class.

>NA|13|TRBJ2-3|NA|TRBV7-2
TGTGCCAGCGCAACAGGAAACACAGATACGCAGTATTTT
CASATGNTDTQYF
>NA|13|TRBJ2-1|NA|TRBV12-3/TRBV12-4
TGTGCCAGCCGCCCCGCGGGGAACAATGAGCAGTTCTTC
CASRPAGNNEQFF
>TRBD1|14|TRBJ1-1|NA|TRBV6-5
TGTGCCAGCGGCTACACCGGGACAGGCACTGAAGCTTTCTTT
CASGYTGTGTEAFF
>NA|14|TRBJ1-1|NA|TRBV2
TGTGCCAGCAGCGTCGACAGGTACGACACTGAAGCTTTCTTT
CASSVDRYDTEAFF
>NA|14|TRBJ2-3|NA|TRBV19
TGTGCCGGCCCGGGACATTTGGGCACAGATACGCAGTATTTT
CAGPGHLGTDTQYF
>TRBD1|21|TRBJ2-1|NA|TRBV18
TGTGCCAGCTCACCACCCTCAGAACAGGGGGTTTTTCTACGCTCCTACAATGAGCAGTTCTTC
CASSPPSEQGVFLRSYNEQFF
>TRBD1|13|TRBJ1-1|NA|TRBV6-5
TGTGCCAGCAGTAGGGGGCGCGACACTGAAGCTTTCTTT
CASSRGRDTEAFF
>TRBD2|16|TRBJ2-1|NA|TRBV18
TGTGCCAGCTCGCCACTAGCGGGGAGCTCCTACAATGAGCAGTTCTTC
CASSPLAGSSYNEQFF
>TRBD1|19|TRBJ1-5|NA|TRBV5-6
TGTGCCAGCAGCCTTTACTGGGACAGCGCAAAAGATAGCAATCAGCCCCAGCATTTT
CASSLYWDSAKDSNQPQHF
>TRBD1|16|TRBJ1-4|NA|TRBV28
TGTGCCAGCACCCCTCTCCAGGGGGCCGCTAATGAAAAACTGTTTTTT
CASTPLQGAANEKLFF
>NA|13|TRBJ2-3|NA|TRBV27
TGTGCCAGCAGTCTTCGGGGCACAGATACGCAGTATTTT
CASSLRGTDTQYF
>NA|14|TRBJ1-2|NA|TRBV19
TGTGCCAGTAGTAGGGAACAGGGTTACTATGGCTACACCTTC
CASSREQGYYGYTF
>TRBD1|17|TRBJ1-3|NA|TRBV18
TGTGCCAGCTCACCGGGACAGGGGTGGATCTCTGGAAACACCATATATTTT
CASSPGQGWISGNTIYF
>TRBD1|13|TRBJ1-2|NA|TRBV4-2
TGTGCCAGCAGCCAAGAAACAGGGGACGGCTACACCTTC
CASSQETGDGYTF
>NA|15|TRBJ2-5|NA|TRBV15
TGTGCCACCAGCAGAGATCGGACGGGGTCGGAGACCCAGTACTTC
CATSRDRTGSETQYF
>NA|14|TRBJ1-6|NA|TRBV27
TGTGCCAGCAGTTTATGGGGGGGTGGATCACCCCTCCACTTT
CASSLWGGGSPLHF
>NA|13|TRBJ1-6|NA|TRBV9
TGTGCCAGCAGCGATATTGGGGGCTCACCCCTCCACTTT
CASSDIGGSPLHF
>TRBD1|13|TRBJ1-6|NA|TRBV7-3
TGTGCCAGCAGCCTACAGGGGGACTCACCCCTCCACTTT
CASSLQGDSPLHF
>NA|16|TRBJ1-3|NA|TRBV10-3
TGTGCCACCTCCAATGGGGCGGCCTCCTCTGGAAACACCATATATTTT
CATSNGAASSGNTIYF
>TRBD1|17|TRBJ2-4|NA|TRBV5-4
TGTGCCAGCAGCCTCCCCCCCGGGACAGCTTCGAAAAACATTCAGTACTTC
CASSLPPGTASKNIQYF
>TRBD2|15|TRBJ2-7|NA|TRBV5-1
TGCGCCAGCAGCTCGACTAGCGGGATCCCTCCTGAGCAGTACTTC
CASSSTSGIPPEQYF
>TRBD1|13|TRBJ1-2|NA|TRBV11-3
TGTGCCAGCAGCTTGAGGACAGGAGACGGCTACACCTTC
CASSLRTGDGYTF
>NA|14|TRBJ2-2|NA|TRBV6-6
TGTGCCAGCAGTTCGATAAGGGGGTACGGGGAGCTGTTTTTT
CASSSIRGYGELFF
>TRBD2|15|TRBJ2-2|NA|TRBV19
TGTGCCACTGCACTAGCGGTCGAATTTACCGGGGAGCTGTTTTTT
CATALAVEFTGELFF
>TRBD1|14|TRBJ2-7|NA|TRBV5-4
TGTGCCAGCAGCTCCGGGACAGCGTCCTACGAGCAGTACTTC
CASSSGTASYEQYF
>NA|15|TRBJ1-3|NA|TRBV21-1
TGTGCCAGCAGCAAGGACAGGCACTCTGGAAACACCATATATTTT
CASSKDRHSGNTIYF
>TRBD2|17|TRBJ2-3|once|TRBV7-2
TGTGCCAGCGAAAGGGTAGCGGGCAAATTCGGCACAGATACGCAGTATTTT
CASERVAGKFGTDTQYF
>NA|16|TRBJ2-5|NA|TRBV9
TGTGCCAGCAGCGTATCTCCCGGGGACTCCCAAGAGACCCAGTACTTC
CASSVSPGDSQETQYF
>NA|16|TRBJ1-1|NA|TRBV4-3
TGCGCCAGCAGCCAAGATGGGCGGGGCGCGAACACTGAAGCTTTCTTT
CASSQDGRGANTEAFF
>NA|15|TRBJ1-1|few|TRBV18
TGTGCCAGCTCACCACCTTCGGACAGGAACACTGAAGCTTTCTTT
CASSPPSDRNTEAFF
>NA|14|TRBJ2-7|NA|TRBV4-1
TGCGCCAGCAGCCAAGGAGCAGGAACCTACGAGCAGTACTTC
CASSQGAGTYEQYF
>TRBD1|14|TRBJ1-1|NA|TRBV7-2
TGTGCCAGCAGCGCACAGCCGACAGGGCCTGAAGCTTTCTTT
CASSAQPTGPEAFF
>NA|15|TRBJ2-2|NA|TRBV7-9
TGTGCCAGCAGCTTAGGGTTGTCCTACGCCGGGGAGCTGTTTTTT
CASSLGLSYAGELFF
>TRBD2|13|TRBJ2-7|few|TRBV7-3
TGTGCCAGCAGCTTAACCCTAGCGGGAGAGCAGTACTTC
CASSLTLAGEQYF
>NA|14|TRBJ1-5|NA|TRBV7-8
TGTGCCAGCAGCTTAGCGCCCACAAATCAGCCCCAGCATTTT
CASSLAPTNQPQHF
>NA|15|TRBJ2-1|once|TRBV5-4
TGTGCCAGCAGCCGCGACAAGAGCTCCTACAATGAGCAGTTCTTC
CASSRDKSSYNEQFF
>TRBD2|16|TRBJ2-5|NA|TRBV7-3
TGTGCCAGCAGCTTAGGACTAGCGGGAGCATTTGAGACCCAGTACTTC
CASSLGLAGAFETQYF
>NA|14|TRBJ2-2|NA|TRBV4-3
TGCGCCAGCAGCCAAGCATACACGGGCGGGGAGCTGTTTTTT
CASSQAYTGGELFF
>NA|11|TRBJ2-2|NA|TRBV5-1
TGCGCCAGTCAGGGTTCCGGGGAGCTGTTTTTT
CASQGSGELFF
>TRBD1|13|TRBJ1-2|NA|TRBV28
TGTGCCAGCAGTTTAGACAGGGGGTTAGGCTACACCTTC
CASSLDRGLGYTF
>TRBD1|13|TRBJ1-2|NA|TRBV10-3
TGTGCCATCAGTGGGACAGGGGAGATAGGCTACACCTTC
CAISGTGEIGYTF
>TRBD1|12|TRBJ2-7|NA|TRBV12-3/TRBV12-4
TGTGCCAGCAGGGCAGGGGGCTACGAGCAGTACTTC
CASRAGGYEQYF
>TRBD1|16|TRBJ1-6|NA|TRBV6-5
TGTGCCAGCAGTTACTCCAGGGACAGACAAAAGGCACCCCTCCACTTT
CASSYSRDRQKAPLHF
>NA|15|TRBJ1-4|NA|TRBV6-2/TRBV6-3
TGTGCCAGCAGCCGCGAGACAGGCCGTAATGAAAAACTGTTTTTT
CASSRETGRNEKLFF
>NA|13|TRBJ1-6|NA|TRBV7-3
TGTGCCAGCAGCTCCAACACCAACTCACCCCTCCACTTT
CASSSNTNSPLHF
>NA|11|TRBJ2-5|NA|TRBV28
TGTGCCAGCAGTTTTCGGGAGACCCAGTACTTC
CASSFRETQYF
>TRBD1|12|TRBJ1-1|once|TRBV5-4
TGTGCCGGAGGGACAGGGGGCACTGAAGCTTTCTTT
CAGGTGGTEAFF
>NA|16|TRBJ1-5|NA|TRBV4-1
TGCGCCAGCAGCCCCGAATTGAGAGCCCTCAATCAGCCCCAGCATTTT
CASSPELRALNQPQHF
>NA|14|TRBJ2-2|NA|TRBV7-3
TGTGCCAGCAGCTTAGGGGCCGTCCCAACCGAACTGTTTTTT
CASSLGAVPTELFF
>TRBD1|16|TRBJ1-5|NA|TRBV30
TGTGCCTGGAGTTCCGGGACAGGGGGACGCAATCAGCCCCAGCATTTT
CAWSSGTGGRNQPQHF
>NA|13|TRBJ1-5|NA|TRBV7-9
TGTGCCAGCAGCCGCACAGGGAATCAGCCCCAGCATTTT
CASSRTGNQPQHF
>NA|15|TRBJ1-2|NA|TRBV21-1
TGTGCCAGCAGCATGGGGGCAGGAAACGATTATGGCTACACCTTC
CASSMGAGNDYGYTF
>TRBD1|14|TRBJ2-5|once|TRBV5-4
TGTGCCAGCAGCTTACAGGGGGTCCAAGAGACCCAGTACTTC
CASSLQGVQETQYF